The 26 T cell receptor beta chains listed next were all sequenced from one sample in a study of T cell changes during pregnancy in multiple sclerosis. The repertoire was sequenced with immunoSEQ multiplex PCR; TCRdb's copy has only in-frame clones and lacks some. The table shows more than 25,000 clones, with 91% occurring only once. The material sequenced was CD8+ T cells from peripheral blood mononuclear cells, taken in the second trimester of pregnancy. The receptors were sampled from a female donor in good health, enrolled as a control in a pregnancy study.

J is TRBJ1-4 and V is TRBV5-4; a possible D gene is TRBD1 (6 bases). V was clipped by 4 bases and J by 7 bases, with 17 bases between them. CDR1 and CDR2 from the germline V gene are SGHNT and YYREEE (reference sequence). This CDR3 has 15 residues. CDR3 nucleotides: TGTGCCAGCAGCGCCTCAACAGGGATGGGTGAAAAACTGTTTTTT. Protein: CASSASTGMGEKLFF.

The CDR3 loop reads CASTPGGVQPQHF. DNA for the CDR3: TGTGCCAGCACCCCTGGGGGGGTTCAGCCCCAGCATTTT. The J gene is TRBJ1-5, the V gene TRBV7-9; D is possibly TRBD1 (5 bases). V dropped 7 bases and J dropped 6 bases, with 13 bases sitting between them. The germline gives CDR1 SEHNR, CDR2 FQNEAQ (reference sequence). This CDR3 is built from 13 residues.

The chain recombines TRBV7-9 with TRBJ2-3, with 11 bases identical to TRBD2. The CDR3 is 17 amino acids. V shed 5 bases and J 6 bases; nucleotides not matched to a gene: 13. Germline loops: CDR1 SEHNR, CDR2 FQNEAQ (reference sequence). The chain's CDR3 is CASSGPDRASGGDTQYF. The CDR3 DNA reads TGTGCCAGCAGCGGGCCGGACAGGGCTAGCGGGGGGGATACGCAGTATTTT.

As to this clone: Compared with germline, one end of the junction differs, possibly owing to a read error. The genes are TRBV7-7 and TRBJ2-5; 9 bases match TRBD1. The CDR3 runs to 15 residues. Germline V gene lookup returns CDR1 SSHAT and CDR2 FNYEAQ (reference sequence). The CDR3 DNA follows: TGTGCTAGCAGTCTTTGGGACAGGGCGACGGAGACCCAGTACTTC. Amino acids: CASSLWDRATETQYF. Complete variable domain (other parts from reference TRBV7-7 and TRBJ2-5): GAGVSQSPRYKVTKRGQDVTLRCDPISSHATLYWYQQALGQGPEFLTYFNYEAQPDKSGLPSDRFSAERPEGSISTLTIQRTEQRDSAMYRCASSLWDRATETQYFGPGTRLLVL.

In nucleotides, the CDR3 is TGTGCCAGCAGCTCGGACAGGAGGAACTATGGCTACACCTTC. This translates into CASSSDRRNYGYTF. The chain couples TRBV5-4 to TRBJ1-2; 7 positions agree with TRBD1. Trimming cost V 3 bases and J 2 bases; bases outside gene matches: 4. CDR1 is SGHNT and CDR2 is YYREEE in the germline V gene (reference sequence). The CDR3 runs 14 residues.

This clone was recorded only once. The rearrangement joins TRBV10-3 to TRBJ2-1, with D maybe TRBD2 (5 bases). Trimming took 10 bases from V and 2 from J, leaving 15 bases between them. This CDR3 is built from 14 residues. Germline V lookup: CDR1 ENHRY, CDR2 SYGVKD. Here the CDR3 DNA reads TGTGCCAGTCTTCCCGAGGGTGCCTACAATGAGCAGTTCTTC. It codes for CASLPEGAYNEQFF.

This chain links TRBV4-3 with TRBJ1-3, with TRBD1 matching 9 bases. Germline values: CDR1 LGHNA, CDR2 YSLEER. The CDR3 spans 21 residues. With 1 base clipped from V and 2 bases from J, the junction kept 18 bases outside the gene matches. CDR3 nucleotides: TGCGCCAGCAGCCAAGCTCTAGTCCGGGACAGGGCGGTAGTACCTGGAAACACCATATATTTT. Encoded protein: CASSQALVRDRAVVPGNTIYF.

The chain combines TRBV27 with TRBJ1-6; 7 bases are a match to TRBD1. V was clipped by 6 bases and J by 0 bases; unmatched bases: 8. The CDR3 length is 17 residues. CDR1 and CDR2 (germline): MNHEY, SMNVEV (reference sequence). The CDR3 spells CASRGGTVSSYNSPLHF. DNA of the CDR3: TGTGCCAGCAGAGGGGGGACAGTTAGCTCCTATAATTCACCCCTCCACTTT.

V and J are TRBV19 and TRBJ2-6; D is unclear. The CDR3 runs 14 residues. Trimming cost V 5 bases and J 1 base, with 6 bases left between them. In germline, CDR1 is LNHDA, CDR2 SQIVND (reference sequence). CDR3 DNA sequence: TGTGCCAGTAGTCTCGGTTCTGGGGCCAACGTCCTGACTTTC. This translates into CASSLGSGANVLTF.

The chain has TRBV11-3 and TRBJ1-1; weak D call: TRBD1 (5 bases). The germline CDR1 and CDR2 sequences are SGHNT and YENEEA. The CDR3 consists of 14 residues. V lost 6 bases, J lost 2 bases, and 13 bases lay in between. The CDR3 bases are TGTGCCAGCAGGGCCCGGCGGGGCAACACTGAAGCTTTCTTT. It encodes CASRARRGNTEAFF.

The chain recombines TRBV7-9 with TRBJ2-1, with D possibly TRBD1 on 5 matching bases. Germline V lookup: CDR1 SEHNR, CDR2 FQNEAQ (reference sequence). V lost 4 bases and J 8 bases, leaving 15 bases between the germline ends. The CDR3 has 14 amino acids. Here the CDR3 DNA reads TGTGCCAGCAGCTATAACCCAGGGTCGCATGAGCAGTTCTTC. Translating it yields CASSYNPGSHEQFF.

The V gene is TRBV19, the J gene TRBJ1-5; maybe TRBD1 (5 bases). This CDR3 spans 18 amino acids. The V end lost 2 bases, the J end lost 0 bases, and 17 bases lay between the germline ends. Germline CDR1 is LNHDA and CDR2 is SQIVND (reference sequence). The CDR3 region has the DNA TGTGCCAGTAGTATAATGGGCCTCGCGCAGGGTAGCAATCAGCCCCAGCATTTT. It translates to CASSIMGLAQGSNQPQHF.

This clone was observed a few times. The V gene is TRBV27, the J gene TRBJ1-2, with 7 bases fitting TRBD1. Germline V lookup: CDR1 MNHEY, CDR2 SMNVEV (reference sequence). There are 13 residues in the CDR3. The ends lost 8 bases at V and 6 bases at J; junction bases unmatched: 9. The CDR3 reads CASSQTGLDGYTF. CDR3 bases: TGTGCCAGCTCCCAGACAGGGCTGGATGGCTACACCTTC.

The chain recombines TRBV4-3 with TRBJ1-2, with D hard to call. Trimming stripped 0 bases from V and 4 bases from J, with 6 bases between. Germline V gene data show CDR1 as LGHNA and CDR2 as YSLEER. The CDR3 length is 13 residues. In DNA, the CDR3 is TGCGCCAGCAGCCAAGATTTGGCCTATGGCTACACCTTC. Translation gives CASSQDLAYGYTF.

V gene TRBV11-2 combines with J gene TRBJ1-2, with 7 bases matching TRBD1. After removal of 1 base from V and 0 bases from J, the junction contained 8 bases not matched to a gene. The CDR3 contains 17 residues. CDR1 is SGHAT, CDR2 FQNNGV, per germline. CDR3 DNA: TGTGCCAGCAGCTTAGGTCCCACAGGGGAAACTAACTATGGCTACACCTTC. This translates into CASSLGPTGETNYGYTF.

This rearrangement joins TRBV2 to TRBJ1-1, with TRBD1 as a possible D gene (6 bases). This CDR3 has 14 amino acids. Trimming pared 6 bases from V and 5 bases from J, leaving 16 bases between. Germline V gives CDR1 SNHLY, CDR2 FYNNEI. The CDR3 DNA reads TGTGCCAGCAGGAAGGATCGAGGGGGTACTGAAGCTTTCTTT. It is translated as CASRKDRGGTEAFF.

This chain joins TRBV10-3 and TRBJ1-4; D remains ambiguous. Deletions cut 11 bases from V and 1 base from J, with 14 bases between. The CDR3 totals 14 residues. Germline loops: CDR1 ENHRY, CDR2 SYGVKD. The CDR3 here is CAAWRGGTNEKLFF. DNA for the CDR3: TGTGCCGCCTGGCGGGGAGGAACTAATGAAAAACTGTTTTTT.

The chain employs TRBV4-3 and TRBJ1-3, with TRBD1 matching over 10 bases. Looked up from germline, CDR1 is LGHNA and CDR2 is YSLEER. Trimming cost V 4 bases and J 4 bases; bases outside gene matches: 22. The length of the CDR3 is 21 residues. The CDR3 coding sequence is TGCGCCAGCAGCCGATACCCTTCATGGGACAGGGGTCCTCGTGGGGGAAACACCATATATTTT. This gives the protein CASSRYPSWDRGPRGGNTIYF.

This clone was picked up one time. This chain joins TRBV27 and TRBJ2-5; D is unresolved. The germline gives CDR1 MNHEY, CDR2 SMNVEV (reference sequence). Trimming stripped 0 bases from V and 7 bases from J, with 12 bases between. The CDR3 runs 14 residues. CDR3 DNA sequence: TGTGCCAGCAGTTTATCGGCGAACCGAGGGACCCAGTACTTC. Protein sequence: CASSLSANRGTQYF.

The chain employs TRBV10-3 and TRBJ1-2, with unresolved D. Germline V gene data show CDR1 as ENHRY and CDR2 as SYGVKD. Trimming stripped 3 bases from V and 1 base from J, with 18 bases between. The CDR3 covers 17 residues. The CDR3 is CAISDGDGGGGNYGYTF. The DNA of the CDR3 is TGTGCCATCAGTGACGGGGATGGAGGAGGCGGTAACTATGGCTACACCTTC.

The chain couples TRBV19 to TRBJ1-2; D perhaps matches TRBD1 (6 bases). The CDR3 spans 15 residues. Trimming took 4 bases from V and 6 from J, leaving 18 bases between them. Germline values: CDR1 LNHDA, CDR2 SQIVND (reference sequence). The CDR3 sequence is CASSTLQGTLDGYTF. The DNA for the CDR3 is TGTGCCAGTAGTACCCTCCAGGGGACACTCGATGGCTACACCTTC.

The chain has TRBV9 and TRBJ1-4, with 11 bases fitting TRBD1. Germline CDR1 and CDR2: SGDLS and YYNGEE. The CDR3 is made up of 16 amino acids. J lost 4 bases, V lost 3 bases, and 5 bases had no gene match. DNA of the CDR3: TGTGCCAGCAGCGGGGGGACAGGGGGATATAATGAAAAACTGTTTTTT. It codes for CASSGGTGGYNEKLFF.

The rearrangement uses TRBV4-1 and TRBJ1-2; 10 bases fit TRBD1. Germline trimming cut 1 base from V and 8 bases from J; bases unmatched to any gene: 4. This CDR3 region has 14 residues. Germline CDR1 and CDR2: MGHRA and YSYEKL. The CDR3 sequence: CASSQGQGAGGYTF. The CDR3 DNA reads as TGCGCCAGCAGCCAAGGACAGGGGGCGGGAGGCTACACCTTC.

This sequence joins TRBV7-6 and TRBJ2-2; possibly TRBD1 for D (5 bases). V was pared by 2 bases and J by 9 bases, with 19 bases between. Germline V gene lookup returns CDR1 SGHVS and CDR2 FNYEAQ. The CDR3 runs 16 residues. CDR3 residues: CASSLSVGHEARELFF. DNA for the CDR3: TGTGCCAGCAGCTTATCGGTAGGACATGAAGCTCGGGAGCTGTTTTTT.

V usage is TRBV5-1 and J usage is TRBJ2-5, with 7 bases matching TRBD2. The CDR3 loop spans 13 amino acids. Trimming took 6 bases from V and 3 from J; bases not matched to a gene: 5. Germline CDR1 reads SGHRS; CDR2 reads YFSETQ. In nucleotides, the CDR3 is TGCGCCAGCACGGTGGGGGGGGAAGAGACCCAGTACTTC. Amino acid sequence: CASTVGGEETQYF.

The chain employs TRBV29-1 and TRBJ1-2; D unclear. There are 14 residues in the CDR3. Germline V gives CDR1 SQVTM, CDR2 ANQGSEA. V was trimmed by 7 bases and J by 0 bases, leaving 15 bases between them. For the CDR3, the DNA is TGCAGCGGTCAGGCAGGTGGTCCTAACTATGGCTACACCTTC. It translates to CSGQAGGPNYGYTF.